The following is a T cell receptor (beta chain) sequence with its context. As processed by the authors: Counts of nucleated cells, estimated from reference gene primer amplification, were obtained. TCRdb's table, derived via immunoSEQ multiplex PCR, lists solely in-frame clones and lacks some. The V and J calls and clone size were taken over from that table, and D and trimming were inferred from the DNA. The data hold about 190,000 clones, with approximately 84% observed a single time. Between the trimmed V and J ends, which lost 6 bases and 8 bases, there was a span of 10 bases. Looked up from germline, CDR1 is MNHEY and CDR2 is SVGAGI. The length of the CDR3 is 11 residues. This entry comes from a study of blood T cell repertoires in COVID-19. In the study overall: Collection of acute and convalescent COVID-19 samples took place in the United States, Italy and Spain. The analysed material was cDNA or gDNA that came from T cells, B-cell-depleted T cells, or PBMCs.

The V call is TRBV6-5, the J call TRBJ1-2; weak D call: TRBD1 (5 bases). The source material was PBMCs or T cells enriched from blood (not recorded which). The receptor was derived from a woman aged 25 to 39 who had recovered from COVID-19. In nucleotides, the CDR3 is TGTGCCAGCAGCCCCGGGGGAGGCTACACCTTC. Translation: CASSPGGGYTF.